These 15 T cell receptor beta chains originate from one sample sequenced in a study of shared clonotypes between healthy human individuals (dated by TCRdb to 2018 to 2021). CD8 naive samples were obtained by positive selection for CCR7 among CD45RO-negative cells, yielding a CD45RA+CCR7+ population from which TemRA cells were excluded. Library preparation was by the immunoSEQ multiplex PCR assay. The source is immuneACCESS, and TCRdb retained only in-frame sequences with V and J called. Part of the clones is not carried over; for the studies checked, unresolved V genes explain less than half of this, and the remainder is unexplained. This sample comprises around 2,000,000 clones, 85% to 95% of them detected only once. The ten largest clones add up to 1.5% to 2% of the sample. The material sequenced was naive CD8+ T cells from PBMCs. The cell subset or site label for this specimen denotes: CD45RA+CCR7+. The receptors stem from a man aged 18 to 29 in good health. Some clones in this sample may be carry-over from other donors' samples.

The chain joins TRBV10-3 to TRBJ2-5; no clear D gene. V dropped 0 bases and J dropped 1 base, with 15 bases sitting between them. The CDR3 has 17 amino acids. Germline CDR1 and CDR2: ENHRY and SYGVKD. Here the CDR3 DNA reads TGTGCCATCAGTGAGTCCCGAACGTTACGGACCCAAGAGACCCAGTACTTC. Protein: CAISESRTLRTQETQYF.

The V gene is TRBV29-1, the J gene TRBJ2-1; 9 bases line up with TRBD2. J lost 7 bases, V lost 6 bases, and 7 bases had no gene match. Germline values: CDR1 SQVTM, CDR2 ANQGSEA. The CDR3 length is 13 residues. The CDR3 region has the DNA TGCAGCGTCCGAGCGGGAGGATCTAATGAGCAGTTCTTC. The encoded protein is CSVRAGGSNEQFF.

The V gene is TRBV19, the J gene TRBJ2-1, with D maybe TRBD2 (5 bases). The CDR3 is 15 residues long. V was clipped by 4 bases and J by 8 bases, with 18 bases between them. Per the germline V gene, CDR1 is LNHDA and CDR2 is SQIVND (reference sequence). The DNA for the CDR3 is TGTGCCAGTAGTACCGTCCAGGAGAGGGTGCATGAGCAGTTCTTC. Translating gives CASSTVQERVHEQFF.

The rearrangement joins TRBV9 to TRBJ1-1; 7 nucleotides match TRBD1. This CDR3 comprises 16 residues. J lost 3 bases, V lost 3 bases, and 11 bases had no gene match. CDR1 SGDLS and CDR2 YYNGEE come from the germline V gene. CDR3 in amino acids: CASSAQGGGGDTEAFF. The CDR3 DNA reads TGTGCCAGCAGCGCCCAGGGGGGAGGGGGCGACACTGAAGCTTTCTTT.

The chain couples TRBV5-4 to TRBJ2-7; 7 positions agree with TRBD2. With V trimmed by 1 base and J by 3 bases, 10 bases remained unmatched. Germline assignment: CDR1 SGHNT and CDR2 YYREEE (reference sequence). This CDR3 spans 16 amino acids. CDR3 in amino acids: CASSLNGQRDVYEQYF. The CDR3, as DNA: TGTGCCAGCAGCTTGAACGGCCAGCGGGACGTCTACGAGCAGTACTTC.

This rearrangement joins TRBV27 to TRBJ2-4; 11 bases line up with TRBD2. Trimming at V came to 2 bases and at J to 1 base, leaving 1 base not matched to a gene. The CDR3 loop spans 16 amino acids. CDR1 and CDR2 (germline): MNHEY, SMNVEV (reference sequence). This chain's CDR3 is CASSLIAGGAKNIQYF. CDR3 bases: TGTGCCAGCAGTTTAATAGCGGGAGGGGCCAAAAACATTCAGTACTTC.

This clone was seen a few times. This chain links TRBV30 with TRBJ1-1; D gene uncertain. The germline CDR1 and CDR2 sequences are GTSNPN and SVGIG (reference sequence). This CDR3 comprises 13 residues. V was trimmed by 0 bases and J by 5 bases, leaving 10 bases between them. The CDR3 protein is CAWSVIGRTEAFF. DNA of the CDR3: TGTGCCTGGAGTGTAATTGGGCGGACTGAAGCTTTCTTT.

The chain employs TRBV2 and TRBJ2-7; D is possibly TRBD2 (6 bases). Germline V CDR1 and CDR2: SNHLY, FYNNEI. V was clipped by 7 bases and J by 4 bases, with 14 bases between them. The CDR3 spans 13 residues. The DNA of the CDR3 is TGTGCCAGCATAGGGGACTCCACGTACGAGCAGTACTTC. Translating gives CASIGDSTYEQYF. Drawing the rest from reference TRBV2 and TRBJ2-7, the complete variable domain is EPEVTQTPSHQVTQMGQEVILRCVPISNHLYFYWYRQILGQKVEFLVSFYNNEISEKSEIFDDQFSVERPDGSNFTLKIRSTKLEDSAMYFCASIGDSTYEQYFGPGTRLTVT.

The CDR3 bases are TGTGCCAGCAGCCCCTTAAGGTCGATGAACACTGAAGCTTTCTTT. This gives the protein CASSPLRSMNTEAFF. The V call is TRBV11-2, the J call TRBJ1-1, with D uncertain. Germline lookup yields CDR1 SGHAT and CDR2 FQNNGV. The CDR3 is 15 residues long. Trimming removed 5 bases from V and 0 bases from J, with 13 bases in between.

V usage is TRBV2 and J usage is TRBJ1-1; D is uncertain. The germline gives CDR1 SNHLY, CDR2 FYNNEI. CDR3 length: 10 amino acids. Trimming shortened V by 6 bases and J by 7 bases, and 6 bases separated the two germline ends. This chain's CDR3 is CASSADEAFF. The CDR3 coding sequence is TGTGCCAGCAGCGCGGATGAAGCTTTCTTT.

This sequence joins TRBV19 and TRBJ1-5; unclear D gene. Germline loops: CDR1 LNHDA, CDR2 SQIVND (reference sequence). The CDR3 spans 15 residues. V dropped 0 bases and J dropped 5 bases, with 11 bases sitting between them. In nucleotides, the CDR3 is TGTGCCAGTAGTATAGATTTCCGGGAGGATCAGCCCCAGCATTTT. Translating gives CASSIDFREDQPQHF.

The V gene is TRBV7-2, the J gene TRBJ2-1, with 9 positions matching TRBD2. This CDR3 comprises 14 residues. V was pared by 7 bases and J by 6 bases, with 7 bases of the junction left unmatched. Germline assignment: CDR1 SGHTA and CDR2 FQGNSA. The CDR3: CASNPTSGLNEQFF. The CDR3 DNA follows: TGTGCCAGCAACCCAACTAGCGGGCTCAATGAGCAGTTCTTC.

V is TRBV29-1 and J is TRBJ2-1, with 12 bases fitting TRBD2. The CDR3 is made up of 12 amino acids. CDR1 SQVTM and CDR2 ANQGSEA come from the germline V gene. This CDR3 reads CGGLAGYNEQFF. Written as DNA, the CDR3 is TGCGGGGGACTAGCGGGTTACAATGAGCAGTTCTTC.

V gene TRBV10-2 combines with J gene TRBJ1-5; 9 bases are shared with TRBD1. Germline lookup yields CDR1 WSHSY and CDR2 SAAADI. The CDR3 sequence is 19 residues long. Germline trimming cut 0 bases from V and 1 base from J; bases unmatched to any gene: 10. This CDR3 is CASSESRDRVISSNQPQHF. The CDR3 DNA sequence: TGCGCCAGCAGTGAGTCCCGGGACAGGGTAATCTCGAGCAATCAGCCCCAGCATTTT.

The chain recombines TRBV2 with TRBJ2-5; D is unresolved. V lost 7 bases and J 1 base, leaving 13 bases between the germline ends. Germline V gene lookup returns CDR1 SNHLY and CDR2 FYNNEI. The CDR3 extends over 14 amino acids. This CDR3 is CASTRPGLQETQYF. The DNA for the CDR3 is TGTGCCAGCACCCGACCCGGCCTCCAAGAGACCCAGTACTTC.